The TCR delta chain under discussion was sequenced for a study of gamma-delta T cells after stem cell transplantation. TCRdb made new clone calls on the RT-PCR reads using CATT. The profile shows about 3,200 delta-chain clones, 21% of them singletons. By proportion, this clone is medium-sized. The CDR3 has 24 amino acids. Trimming took 0 bases from V and 0 from J; bases not matched to a gene: 27. Germline V gives CDR1 TSWWSYY, CDR2 QGS. This TCR was sampled from a human donor. It is not recorded whose cells these are; they may come from a transplant donor. The rearrangement joins TRDV1 to TRDJ1; 8 positions agree with TRDD3. Material for sequencing was gamma-delta T cells. CDR3 loop: CALGELGRSFPTFGWGTNTDKLIF. CDR3 in DNA: TGTGCTCTTGGGGAACTAGGAAGGTCGTTCCCTACCTTTGGCTGGGGGACCAACACCGATAAACTCATCTTT.